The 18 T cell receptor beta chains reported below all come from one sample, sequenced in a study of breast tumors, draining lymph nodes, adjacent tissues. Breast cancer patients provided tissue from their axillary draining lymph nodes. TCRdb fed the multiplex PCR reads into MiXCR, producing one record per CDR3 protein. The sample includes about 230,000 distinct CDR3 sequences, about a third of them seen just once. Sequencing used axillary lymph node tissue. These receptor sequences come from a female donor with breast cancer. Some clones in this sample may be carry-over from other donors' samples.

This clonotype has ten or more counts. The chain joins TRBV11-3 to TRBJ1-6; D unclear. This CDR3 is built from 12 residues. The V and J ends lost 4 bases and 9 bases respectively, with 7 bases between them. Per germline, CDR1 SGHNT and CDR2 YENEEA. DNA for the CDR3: TGTGCCAGCAGCTCTGAGTCTTCACCCCTCCACTTT. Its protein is CASSSESSPLHF.

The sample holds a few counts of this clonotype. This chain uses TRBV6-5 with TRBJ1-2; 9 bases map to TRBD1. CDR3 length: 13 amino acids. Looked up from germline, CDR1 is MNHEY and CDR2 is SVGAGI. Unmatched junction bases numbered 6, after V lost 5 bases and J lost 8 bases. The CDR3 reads CASSHRQGDGYTF. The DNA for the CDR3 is TGTGCCAGCAGTCACCGACAGGGGGACGGCTACACCTTC.

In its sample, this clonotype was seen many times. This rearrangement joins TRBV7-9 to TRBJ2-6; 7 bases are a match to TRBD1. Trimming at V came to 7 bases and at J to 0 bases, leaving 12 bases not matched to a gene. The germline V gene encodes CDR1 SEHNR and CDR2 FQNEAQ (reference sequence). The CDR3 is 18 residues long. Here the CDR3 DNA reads TGTGCCAGCATCCCGGGACAGCTCTATCACTCTGGGGCCAACGTCCTGACTTTC. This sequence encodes CASIPGQLYHSGANVLTF.

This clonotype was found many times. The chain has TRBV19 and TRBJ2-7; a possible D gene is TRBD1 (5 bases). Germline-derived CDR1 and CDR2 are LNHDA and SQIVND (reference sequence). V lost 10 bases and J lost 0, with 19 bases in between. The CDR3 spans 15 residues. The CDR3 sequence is CATKAWGRSSYEQYF. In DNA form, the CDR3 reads TGTGCCACCAAGGCGTGGGGCAGGAGCTCCTACGAGCAGTACTTC.

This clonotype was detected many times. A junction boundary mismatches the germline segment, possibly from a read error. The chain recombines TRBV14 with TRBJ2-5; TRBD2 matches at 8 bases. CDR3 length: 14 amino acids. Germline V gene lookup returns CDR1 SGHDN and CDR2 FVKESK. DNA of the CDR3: TGTGCCAGCAGCCCAGCGGGAGTATGGGAGACCCAGTCCTTC. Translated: CASSPAGVWETQSF.

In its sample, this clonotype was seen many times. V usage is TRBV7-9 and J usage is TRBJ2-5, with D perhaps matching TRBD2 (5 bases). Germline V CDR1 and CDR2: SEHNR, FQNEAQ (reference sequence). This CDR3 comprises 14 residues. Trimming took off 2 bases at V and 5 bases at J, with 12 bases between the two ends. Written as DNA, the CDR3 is TGTGCCAGCAGCTTAACCGGGCGAGGGGAGACCCAGTACTTC. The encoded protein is CASSLTGRGETQYF.

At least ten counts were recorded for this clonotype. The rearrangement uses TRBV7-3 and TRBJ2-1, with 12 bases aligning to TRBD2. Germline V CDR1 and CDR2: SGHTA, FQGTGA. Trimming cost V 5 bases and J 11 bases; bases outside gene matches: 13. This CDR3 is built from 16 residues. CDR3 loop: CASSPEGLAGGVKQFF. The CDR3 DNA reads TGTGCCAGCAGCCCTGAGGGACTAGCGGGTGGAGTAAAGCAGTTCTTC.

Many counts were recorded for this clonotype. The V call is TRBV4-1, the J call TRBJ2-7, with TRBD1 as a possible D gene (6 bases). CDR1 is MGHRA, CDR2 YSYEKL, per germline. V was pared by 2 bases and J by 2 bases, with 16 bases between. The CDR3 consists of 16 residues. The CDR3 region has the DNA TGCGCCAGCAGCCAATTACCCTCGGGACAAGCCTACGAGCAGTACTTC. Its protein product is CASSQLPSGQAYEQYF.

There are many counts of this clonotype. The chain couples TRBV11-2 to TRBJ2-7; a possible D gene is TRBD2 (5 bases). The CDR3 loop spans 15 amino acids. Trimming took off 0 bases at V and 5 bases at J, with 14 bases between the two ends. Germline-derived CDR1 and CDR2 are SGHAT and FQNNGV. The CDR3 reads CASSLEVGSPHEQYF. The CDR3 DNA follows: TGTGCCAGCAGCTTAGAAGTTGGGAGCCCCCACGAGCAGTACTTC.

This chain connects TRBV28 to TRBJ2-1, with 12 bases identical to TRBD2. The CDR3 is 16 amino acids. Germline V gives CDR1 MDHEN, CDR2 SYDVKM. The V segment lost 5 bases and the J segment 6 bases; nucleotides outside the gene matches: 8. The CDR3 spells CASSPLAGGRTNEQFF. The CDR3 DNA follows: TGTGCCAGCAGTCCCCTAGCGGGAGGGCGTACCAATGAGCAGTTCTTC.

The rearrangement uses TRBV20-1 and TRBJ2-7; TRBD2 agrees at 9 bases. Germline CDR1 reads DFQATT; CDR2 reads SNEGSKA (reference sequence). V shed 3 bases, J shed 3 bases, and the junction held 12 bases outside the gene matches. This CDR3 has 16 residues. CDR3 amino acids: CSARALGTSRYYEQYF. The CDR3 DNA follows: TGCAGTGCTAGGGCTCTCGGGACTAGCCGCTACTACGAGCAGTACTTC.

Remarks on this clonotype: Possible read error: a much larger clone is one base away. CDR3: CASGLNVRTGKWDGQYF. CDR3 nucleotides: TGTGCCAGCGGCTTAAATGTTAGGACAGGGAAGTGGGACGGGCAGTACTTC. The chain couples TRBV7-9 to TRBJ2-7, with 8 bases aligning to TRBD1. Germline V CDR1 and CDR2: SEHNR, FQNEAQ (reference sequence). This CDR3 region has 17 residues.

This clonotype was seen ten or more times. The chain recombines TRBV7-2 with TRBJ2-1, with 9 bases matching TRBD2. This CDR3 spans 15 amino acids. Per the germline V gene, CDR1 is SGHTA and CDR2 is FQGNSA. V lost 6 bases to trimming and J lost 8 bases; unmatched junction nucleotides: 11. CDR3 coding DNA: TGTGCCAGCAGATATAGCGGGAGCACTTCGCATGAGCAGTTCTTC. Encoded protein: CASRYSGSTSHEQFF.

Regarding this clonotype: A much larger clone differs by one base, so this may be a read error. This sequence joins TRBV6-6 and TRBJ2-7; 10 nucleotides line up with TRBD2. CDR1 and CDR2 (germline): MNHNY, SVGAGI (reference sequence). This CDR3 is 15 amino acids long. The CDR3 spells CASSHSAGGTYEQCF. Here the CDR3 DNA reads TGTGCCAGCAGTCACTCAGCGGGAGGGACCTACGAGCAGTGCTTC.

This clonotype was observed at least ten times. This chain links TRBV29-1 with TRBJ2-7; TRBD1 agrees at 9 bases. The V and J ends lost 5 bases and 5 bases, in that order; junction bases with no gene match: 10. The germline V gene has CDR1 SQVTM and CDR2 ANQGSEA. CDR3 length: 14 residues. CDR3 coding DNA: TGCAGCGTTTTCCTCCGGGACAGGGTCAACGAGCAGTACTTC. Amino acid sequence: CSVFLRDRVNEQYF.

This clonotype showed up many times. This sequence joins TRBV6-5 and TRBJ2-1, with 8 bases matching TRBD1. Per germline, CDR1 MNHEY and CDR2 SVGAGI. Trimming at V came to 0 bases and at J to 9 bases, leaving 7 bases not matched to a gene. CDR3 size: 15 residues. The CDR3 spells CASSYSRQGLGEQFF. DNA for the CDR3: TGTGCCAGCAGTTACTCGCGACAGGGGTTGGGTGAGCAGTTCTTC.

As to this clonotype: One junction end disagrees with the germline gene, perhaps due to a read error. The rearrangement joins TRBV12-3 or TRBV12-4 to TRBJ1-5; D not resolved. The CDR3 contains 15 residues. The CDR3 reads CPSSPSFGSNQPRHF. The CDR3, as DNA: TGTCCCAGCAGTCCCTCTTTTGGTAGCAATCAGCCCCGGCATTTT.

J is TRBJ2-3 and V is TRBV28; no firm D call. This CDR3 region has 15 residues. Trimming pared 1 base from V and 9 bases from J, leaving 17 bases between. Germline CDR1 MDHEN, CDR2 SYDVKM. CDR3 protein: CASSLSSAEFLTQYF. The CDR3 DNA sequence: TGTGCCAGCAGTTTATCAAGTGCGGAGTTCTTAACGCAGTATTTT.